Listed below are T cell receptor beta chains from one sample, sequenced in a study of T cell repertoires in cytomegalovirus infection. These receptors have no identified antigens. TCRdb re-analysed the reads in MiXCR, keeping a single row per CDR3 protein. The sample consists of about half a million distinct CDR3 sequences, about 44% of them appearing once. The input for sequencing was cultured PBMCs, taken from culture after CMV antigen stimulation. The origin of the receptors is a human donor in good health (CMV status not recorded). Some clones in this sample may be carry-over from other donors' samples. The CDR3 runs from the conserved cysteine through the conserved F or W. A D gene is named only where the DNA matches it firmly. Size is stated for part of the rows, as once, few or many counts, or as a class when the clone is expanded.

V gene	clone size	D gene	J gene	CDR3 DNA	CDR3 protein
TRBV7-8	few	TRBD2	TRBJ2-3	TGTGCCAGCAGCCCCGGACTAGCGGGGGCCGGGGGGCAGTATTTT	CASSPGLAGAGGQYF
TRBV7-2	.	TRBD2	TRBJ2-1	TGTGCCAGCAGCTCGGGGGGGCCTTTCTACAATGAGCAGTTCTTC	CASSSGGPFYNEQFF
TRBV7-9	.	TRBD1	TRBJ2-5	TGTGCCAGCAGCGACAGGGTTTTGCAAGAGACCCAGTACTTC	CASSDRVLQETQYF
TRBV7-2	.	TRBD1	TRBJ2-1	TGTGCCAGCAGCCGCGGGACAGGGTGGAATGAGCAGTTCTTC	CASSRGTGWNEQFF
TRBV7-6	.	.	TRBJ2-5	TGTGCCAGCAGCCCTCCTGCCGGGACACAAGAGACCCAGTACTTC	CASSPPAGTQETQYF
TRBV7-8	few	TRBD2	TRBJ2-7	TGTGCCAGCAGCTCCCGACTGGGCGGGGGAGACGAGCAGTACTTC	CASSSRLGGGDEQYF
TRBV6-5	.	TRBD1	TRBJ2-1	TGTGCCAGCAGAGGGGGACAGGGGTTGTCCAATGAGCAGTTCTTC	CASRGGQGLSNEQFF
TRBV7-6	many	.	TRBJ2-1	TGTGCCAGCAGCTTAGGTGTCGTGTACAATGAGCAGTTCTTC	CASSLGVVYNEQFF
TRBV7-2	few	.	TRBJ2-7	TGTGCCAGCAGCTTAGAAATAGGAGACGAGCAGTACTTC	CASSLEIGDEQYF
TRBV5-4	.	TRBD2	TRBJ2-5	TGTGCCAGCAGCCCCCTAGCGGGAGTTGGGGGGCGCCGAGAGACCCAGTACTTC	CASSPLAGVGGRRETQYF
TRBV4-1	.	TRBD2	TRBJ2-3	TGCGCCAGCAGCCAAGTCGGCGGGACTAGCGGAAGCACAGATACGCAGTATTTT	CASSQVGGTSGSTDTQYF
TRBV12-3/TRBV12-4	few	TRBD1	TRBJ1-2	TGTGCCAGCAGTCGCGGACAGGGCTACGGCTATGGCTACACCTTC	CASSRGQGYGYGYTF
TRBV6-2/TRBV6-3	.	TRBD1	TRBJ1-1	TGTGCCAGCAGTCGAGGACAGGGGACAATCACTGAAGCTTTCTTT	CASSRGQGTITEAFF
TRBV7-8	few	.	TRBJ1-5	TGTGCCAGCAGCTTAGCCACATACAATCAGCCCCAGCATTTT	CASSLATYNQPQHF
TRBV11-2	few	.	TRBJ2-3	TGTGCCAGCAGCCCGGGTAGTACGCAGTATTTT	CASSPGSTQYF
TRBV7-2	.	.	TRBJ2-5	TGTGCCAGCAGCCTAGCCGGTGGGCAGTGGACCCAGTACTTC	CASSLAGGQWTQYF